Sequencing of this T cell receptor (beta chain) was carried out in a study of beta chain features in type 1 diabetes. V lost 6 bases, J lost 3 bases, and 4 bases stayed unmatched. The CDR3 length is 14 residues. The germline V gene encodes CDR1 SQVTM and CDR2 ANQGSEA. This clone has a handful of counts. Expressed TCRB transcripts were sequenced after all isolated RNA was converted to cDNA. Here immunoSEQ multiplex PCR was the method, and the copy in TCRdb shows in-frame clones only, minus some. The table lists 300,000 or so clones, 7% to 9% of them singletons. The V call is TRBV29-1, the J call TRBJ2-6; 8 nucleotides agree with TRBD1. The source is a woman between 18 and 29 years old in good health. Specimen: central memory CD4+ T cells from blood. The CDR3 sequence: CSVQGEYGANVLTF. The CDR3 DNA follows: TGCAGCGTACAGGGGGAGTATGGGGCCAACGTCCTGACTTTC. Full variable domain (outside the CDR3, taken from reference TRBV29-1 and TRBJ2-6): SAVISQKPSRDICQRGTSLTIQCQVDSQVTMMFWYRQQPGQSLTLIATANQGSEATYESGFVIDKFPISRPNLTFSTLTVSNMSPEDSSIYLCSVQGEYGANVLTFGAGSRLTVL.